This TCR beta chain came from a study of shared clonotypes between healthy human individuals. Study details: With ages of 18 to 49, the donors were a couple of women and a few men. Study-wide results and caveats: Several donors held around 5% of naive CD4 clonotypes in common.

In regard to this clone: The antigen remains unidentified. Within the sample, other DNA sequences also encode this same CDR3.

TCRdb's table, derived via immunoSEQ multiplex PCR, lists solely in-frame clones and lacks some. The sample records some 1.5 million clones, under 99% being singletons. The CDR3 has 14 residues. Germline V gene lookup returns CDR1 MDHEN and CDR2 SYDVKM. V was trimmed by 5 bases and J by 2 bases, leaving 12 bases between them. The origin of this receptor is a man aged 30 to 39 in good health. The V call is TRBV28, the J call TRBJ1-1; perhaps TRBD1 as D (6 bases). The sample taken for sequencing was naive CD4+ T cells sorted from blood. Indicated subset: CD45RA+ positively selected. In DNA form, the CDR3 reads TGTGCCAGCAGTCCAGGGACACAAAACACTGAAGCTTTCTTT. Its translation is CASSPGTQNTEAFF.